The present T cell receptor (beta chain) was sequenced within a study of T-cell reconstitution after alpha-beta-depleted transplantation in children. Study outcomes and limitations: Surviving recipient T cells and intrathymic progenitors accounted for some patients' high TCRbeta diversity at day 60. Several hundred graft clones that had expanded were reportedly the source of alpha-beta T cells about two months after transplant. Diversity and T-cell counts at one year after transplant derived mostly from new T cells.

This clonotype was detected ten times or more. What it binds is unknown. The CDR3 loop spans 13 amino acids. V dropped 7 bases and J dropped 6 bases, with 14 bases sitting between them. Germline CDR1 LGHDT, CDR2 YNNKEL (reference sequence). The TCRbeta library incorporated unique molecular identifiers. MiXCR, run by TCRdb on the PCR reads, gives a single entry per CDR3 protein. The data contain about 260,000 distinct CDR3 sequences, just under 8.5% of them singletons. The rearrangement links TRBV3-1 to TRBJ2-3, with D possibly matching TRBD2 (6 bases). The sample was PBMCs, mostly from graft donor cells, taken 180 days after TCRalphabeta/CD19-depleted stem cell transplant. The clonotype was recovered from a male patient aged 10 to 17 who had a stem cell transplant for acute lymphoblastic leukemia, so the T cells may come from the graft donor. This CDR3 reads CASTRREWDTQYF. DNA of the CDR3: TGTGCCAGCACCCGACGGGAGTGGGATACGCAGTATTTT.